This paragraph reports one TCR beta chain. This CDR3 is 15 amino acids long. Trimming cost V 3 bases and J 1 base; bases outside gene matches: 2. Germline CDR1 MNHNS, CDR2 SASEGT. The assay was immunoSEQ multiplex PCR, and TCRdb's table has in-frame clones only and misses some. The profile covers roughly 60,000 clones, with 80% to 90% appearing a single time and 15% taken by the ten largest. These data come from a study of blood T cell repertoires in COVID-19. The chain couples TRBV6-1 to TRBJ2-5; 10 nucleotides line up with TRBD2. This clonotype originated in a man older than 75 with acute or convalescent COVID-19. Sequencing input: peripheral blood. The CDR3 DNA reads as TGTGCCAGCAGTGAGATAGCGGGGGGCCAAGAGACCCAGTACTTC. The encoded protein is CASSEIAGGQETQYF.